This T cell receptor (beta chain) was captured in a study of blood T cell repertoires in COVID-19. About the research overall: The origin of the acute and convalescent COVID-19 samples was the United States, Italy and Spain.

Enrollees, about 18 to 89 years old, lived in approximately 25 US areas. Cohorts were assigned according to the clinical history that participants reported. As handled by the study authors: Reference gene primer amplification in the assay estimated nucleated cell counts. Some clones are missing from TCRdb's copy, which holds only in-frame ones; the method was immunoSEQ multiplex PCR. The V and J calls and clone size are taken from that table; D and trimming were inferred from the DNA. The table has 150,000 to 200,000 clones, 84% seen once. V was pared by 2 bases and J by 2 bases, with 12 bases between. CDR3 length equals 15 residues. The germline CDR1 and CDR2 sequences are MNHEY and SVGAGI.

The chain recombines TRBV6-5 with TRBJ1-1; D remains ambiguous. The sample taken for sequencing was PBMCs or T cells enriched from blood (not recorded which). This TCR came from a man aged 35 to 55 who had recovered from COVID-19. Here the CDR3 reads CASSYGGVRNTEAFF. CDR3 bases: TGTGCCAGCAGTTACGGCGGGGTGCGAAACACTGAAGCTTTCTTT.